The next 2 T cell receptor beta chains were all read from a single sample in a study of T cells in Graves' hyperthyroidism and ophthalmopathy. Template material for amplifying TCR beta CDR3 regions consisted of RNA transcripts. A set of HTBI primers served as the primers for a first-round RT-PCR of the TCR CDR3. TCRdb itself ran the multiplex PCR reads through MiXCR, one entry per CDR3 protein. The sample has 250,000 to 400,000 distinct CDR3 sequences, approximately 15% seen once. Sequencing was done on a sample of blood. All receptors come from a woman aged 40 to 50 with Graves' ophthalmopathy.

This clonotype showed up many times. This chain connects TRBV15 to TRBJ2-5, with a possible D match to TRBD2 (5 bases). This CDR3 comprises 14 residues. V gave up 1 base and J gave up 4 bases, with 10 bases separating them. The germline gives CDR1 LNHNV, CDR2 YYDKDF (reference sequence). CDR3 sequence: CATSRGDAGETQYF. The CDR3 region has the DNA TGTGCCACCAGCAGAGGCGACGCGGGAGAGACCCAGTACTTC.

This clonotype occurred a few times. The chain couples TRBV19 to TRBJ2-7; perhaps D is TRBD1 or TRBD2 (5 bases each). The CDR3 length is 14 residues. V shed 1 base and J shed 2 bases, with 9 bases lying between them. Germline lookup yields CDR1 LNHDA and CDR2 SQIVND (reference sequence). CDR3 nucleotides: TGTGCCAGTAGTATAGGGGTGGGGGCCTACGAGCAGTACTTC. Residues: CASSIGVGAYEQYF.